This passage covers 16 T cell receptor beta chains from one sample sequenced in a study of blood T cell repertoires in COVID-19. Clones were sequenced by immunoSEQ multiplex PCR, and TCRdb holds only the in-frame ones, with some missing. The sample lists about 220,000 clones, 65% to 90% occurring once. The sample consisted of peripheral blood. The source of these receptors is a woman between 70 and 85 years old with COVID-19, enrolled during active disease.

The rearrangement joins TRBV12-5 to TRBJ1-2; no firm D call. CDR1 LGHNT and CDR2 FRNRAP come from the germline V gene. V lost 5 bases and J 0 bases, leaving 10 bases between the germline ends. There are 14 residues in the CDR3. The CDR3 sequence is CASGGDLPNYGYTF. CDR3 bases: TGTGCTAGTGGTGGAGACCTACCTAACTATGGCTACACCTTC.

The chain joins TRBV12-5 to TRBJ2-2; TRBD1 agrees at 9 bases. CDR1 and CDR2 (germline): LGHNT, FRNRAP. The CDR3 extends over 15 amino acids. After removal of 1 base from V and 4 bases from J, the junction contained 1 base not matched to a gene. The CDR3 DNA reads TGTGCTAGTGGTTTGGGGGACAGGGCCACCGGGGAGCTGTTTTTT. Its protein is CASGLGDRATGELFF.

V is TRBV6-5 and J is TRBJ2-3, with 7 bases lining up with TRBD1. Per germline, CDR1 MNHEY and CDR2 SVGAGI. The CDR3 runs to 13 residues. Unmatched junction bases numbered 5, after V lost 6 bases and J lost 5 bases. The DNA for the CDR3 is TGTGCCAGCAGACGACAGGGTGTAGATACGCAGTATTTT. Its translation is CASRRQGVDTQYF.

The gene calls are TRBV5-1 and TRBJ1-1, with D uncertain. Germline CDR1 reads SGHRS; CDR2 reads YFSETQ. Trimming removed 1 base at V and 2 bases at J, with 9 bases between. This CDR3 is 14 amino acids long. The DNA of the CDR3 is TGCGCCAGCAGCTTGCTACAGATAAACACTGAAGCTTTCTTT. It specifies CASSLLQINTEAFF.

This clone has just a few counts. This chain links TRBV29-1 with TRBJ2-3; 7 nucleotides align to TRBD2. This CDR3 is 15 amino acids long. Germline V gene sequence: CDR1 SQVTM, CDR2 ANQGSEA. J gave up 2 bases and V 4 bases, and 9 bases lay outside the gene matches. For the CDR3, the DNA is TGCAGCGTTGCCAGGCTAGCGGAGCTCACAGATACGCAGTATTTT. Translated, it gives CSVARLAELTDTQYF.

Turning to this clone: The germline gene is not matched at one end of the junction; a read error may be the cause. The rearrangement joins TRBV7-8 to TRBJ2-2; D is possibly TRBD2 (7 bases). Germline V gene lookup returns CDR1 SGHVS and CDR2 FQNEAQ. CDR3 length: 16 amino acids. The CDR3 DNA follows: TGTGCCAGCAGCTTATTAGGGGGGGCGAATACCGGGGAGCTGTTTTTT. This translates into CASSLLGGANTGELFF.

The genes are TRBV5-5 and TRBJ2-7; 11 bases match TRBD2. The CDR3 loop spans 16 amino acids. CDR1 is SGHKS, CDR2 YYEKEE, per germline (reference sequence). After removal of 1 base from V and 2 bases from J, the junction contained 5 bases not matched to a gene. The CDR3 loop reads CASSLRLAGGTYEQYF. CDR3 nucleotide sequence: TGTGCCAGCAGCTTGCGGCTAGCGGGAGGTACCTACGAGCAGTACTTC.

A single count supports this clone. The chain recombines TRBV19 with TRBJ1-2, with 10 bases matching TRBD1. J was trimmed by 3 bases and V by 1 base; bases with no gene match: 2. From germline, CDR1 is LNHDA and CDR2 SQIVND (reference sequence). The CDR3 totals 15 residues. Here the CDR3 reads CASSIVGTGDYGYTF. CDR3 DNA sequence: TGTGCCAGTAGTATAGTAGGGACAGGGGACTATGGCTACACCTTC.

CDR3 loop: CASSLTSGSGEQYF. CDR3 DNA sequence: TGTGCCAGCAGCTTGACTAGCGGGAGCGGCGAGCAGTACTTC. This rearrangement joins TRBV7-2 to TRBJ2-7, with TRBD2 identical over 12 bases. This CDR3 comprises 14 residues. V lost 3 bases to trimming and J lost 6 bases; unmatched junction nucleotides: 3. Germline V CDR1 and CDR2: SGHTA, FQGNSA.

The chain combines TRBV6-1 with TRBJ1-1, with TRBD1 as a possible D gene (5 bases). V was clipped by 7 bases and J by 10 bases, with 16 bases between them. The CDR3 has 12 residues. CDR1 and CDR2 from the germline V gene are MNHNS and SASEGT. For the CDR3, the DNA is TGTGCCAGCATAGAGGACACCCCTGTAGCTTTCTTT. Its translation is CASIEDTPVAFF.

CDR3 amino acids: CASSPGQTTNYGYTF. CDR3 bases: TGTGCCAGCAGCCCGGGACAGACGACTAACTATGGCTACACCTTC. The chain employs TRBV14 and TRBJ1-2; 7 bases are shared with TRBD1. The germline V gene has CDR1 SGHDN and CDR2 FVKESK. The length of the CDR3 is 15 residues. Trimming removed 4 bases from V and 0 bases from J; junction bases left unmatched: 5. Full variable domain (remainder filled in from reference TRBV14 and TRBJ1-2): EAGVTQFPSHSVIEKGQTVTLRCDPISGHDNLYWYRRVMGKEIKFLLHFVKESKQDESGMPNNRFLAERTGGTYSTLKVQPAELEDSGVYFCASSPGQTTNYGYTFGSGTRLTVV.

This chain links TRBV24-1 with TRBJ1-2, with 7 bases matching TRBD1. Unmatched junction bases numbered 15, after V lost 3 bases and J lost 3 bases. The CDR3 spans 18 residues. Germline lookup yields CDR1 KGHDR and CDR2 SFDVKD. DNA for the CDR3: TGTGCCACCAGTGATAATACCGGGACAGAGAGAGAGTACTATGGCTACACCTTC. It specifies CATSDNTGTEREYYGYTF.

V usage is TRBV10-3 and J usage is TRBJ1-6; no firm D call. Germline loops: CDR1 ENHRY, CDR2 SYGVKD. Trimming cost V 2 bases and J 0 bases, with 11 bases left between them. The CDR3 length is 17 residues. The CDR3 bases are TGTGCCATCAGTGAGGGTCGGTTTTCCTCCTATAATTCACCCCTCCACTTT. Translated: CAISEGRFSSYNSPLHF.

The chain has TRBV24-1 and TRBJ1-2; D remains ambiguous. In germline, CDR1 is KGHDR, CDR2 SFDVKD. Trimming left V 3 bases short and J 5 bases short, with 18 bases between. CDR3 length equals 16 residues. CDR3 loop: CATSDARYGSGYGYTF. The CDR3 DNA follows: TGTGCCACCAGTGATGCCCGTTACGGGAGTGGGTATGGCTACACCTTC.

V usage is TRBV5-1 and J usage is TRBJ1-4; a possible D gene is TRBD1 (6 bases). Trimming stripped 0 bases from V and 5 bases from J, with 8 bases between. The CDR3 spans 14 residues. The germline CDR1 and CDR2 sequences are SGHRS and YFSETQ. The DNA of the CDR3 is TGCGCCAGCAGCTTGGAAACAGGGAATGAAAAACTGTTTTTT. As protein: CASSLETGNEKLFF.

This clone was detected once. This chain uses TRBV6-5 with TRBJ1-2; 8 bases line up with TRBD1. CDR1 is MNHEY and CDR2 is SVGAGI in the germline V gene. The CDR3 covers 15 residues. Germline trimming cut 0 bases from V and 4 bases from J; bases unmatched to any gene: 4. The DNA for the CDR3 is TGTGCCAGCAGTTACTCGATTGGACAGGGCTATGGCTACACCTTC. Encoded protein: CASSYSIGQGYGYTF.